Described below is a single T cell receptor (beta chain) sequence and its context. The antigen remains unidentified. V lost 5 bases, J lost 1 base, and 6 bases lay in between. The CDR3 contains 13 residues. Germline values: CDR1 SGHNT, CDR2 YENEEA. Diagnosis of hyperthyroidism was new in patients aged 18 to 65, and its duration was under 2 months. Fresh 10 ml peripheral blood yielded PBMCs. The data were obtained in a study of T cells in Graves' hyperthyroidism and ophthalmopathy. Study-wide points: Blood also contained most expanded thyroid clonotypes above 0.001.

Template material for amplifying TCR beta CDR3 regions consisted of RNA transcripts. The HTBI primer set drove a first-round RT-PCR of the TCR CDR3. One entry per CDR3 protein results from TCRdb running MiXCR on the multiplex PCR reads. Of around 280,000 distinct CDR3 sequences in the sample, around 15% were seen once. J is TRBJ2-1 and V is TRBV11-3; D not resolved. The specimen sequenced was blood. The receptor comes from a woman aged 40 to 50 with Graves' hyperthyroidism. The CDR3 DNA sequence: TGTGCCAGCAGCAGTATGTCCTACAATGAGCAGTTCTTC. Its translation: CASSSMSYNEQFF. The whole variable domain, remainder taken from reference TRBV11-3 and TRBJ2-1, is EAGVVQSPRYKIIEKKQPVAFWCNPISGHNTLYWYLQNLGQGPELLIRYENEEAVDDSQLPKDRFSAERLKGVDSTLKIQPAELGDSAVYLCASSSMSYNEQFFGPGTRLTVL.